Listed below are T cell receptor beta chains from one sample, sequenced in a study of blood T cells in healthy people across ages. TCRdb independently ran MiXCR on the 5' RACE reads; one entry per CDR3 protein. The sample lists over a million distinct CDR3 sequences, roughly 43% seen once, with about 4% in the top ten. Sequenced: blood. The origin of the receptors is a woman aged 18-29 years in good health. The CDR3 runs from the conserved cysteine through the conserved F or W. The D gene is left open where the match is weak. Size is omitted from some rows. Given values are once, few, many or a class for expanded clones.

>once|.|TRBJ1-2|TRBV6-5
TGTGCCAGCAGTTACAGAGGTGGCAGGGATTACTATGGCTACACCTTC
CASSYRGGRDYYGYTF
>few|.|TRBJ1-1|TRBV12-3/TRBV12-4
TGTGCCAGCAGTTTAGAGGCCAGGGAGAACACTGAAGCTTTCTTT
CASSLEARENTEAFF
>.|TRBD1|TRBJ2-1|TRBV20-1
TGCAGTGCTAGAGACCGACAGGGGGCGCATTACAATGAGCAGTTCTTC
CSARDRQGAHYNEQFF
>few|.|TRBJ2-5|TRBV4-3
TGCGCCAGCAGCCAGGAACGGGGGTACCAAGAGACCCAGTACTTC
CASSQERGYQETQYF
>.|.|TRBJ1-5|TRBV20-1
TGCAGTGCACAGACAGGAGATCAGCCCCAGCATTTT
CSAQTGDQPQHF
>.|.|TRBJ1-2|TRBV12-3/TRBV12-4
TGTGCCAGCAGTTTTGGGTCGGGGCTAGGAGGCTACACCTTC
CASSFGSGLGGYTF
>.|.|TRBJ2-3|TRBV2
TGTGCCAGCAGTGAGTCAGGGGTTCGAGTAGATACGCAGTATTTT
CASSESGVRVDTQYF
>.|TRBD2|TRBJ2-2|TRBV5-4
TGTGCCAGCAGCTTGGGTCTAGCGGGAGGAATCACCGGGGAGCTGTTTTTT
CASSLGLAGGITGELFF
>once|TRBD2|TRBJ2-7|TRBV2
TGTGCCAGCAAGGGACTAGCGGCTACCCTATACGTCGAGCAGTACTTC
CASKGLAATLYVEQYF
>many|TRBD2|TRBJ2-1|TRBV20-1
TGCAGTGCTAGGGATAGCGGGGGGGCAGCCTACAATGAGCAGTTCTTC
CSARDSGGAAYNEQFF
>.|.|TRBJ1-2|TRBV29-1
TGCAGCGTAATTCCCAGGGGAGACTATGGCTACACCTTC
CSVIPRGDYGYTF
>.|.|TRBJ2-5|TRBV7-9
TGTGCCAGCAGCTTAGCTGTTCAGGTTTTTTTACCGGAGTACTTC
CASSLAVQVFLPEYF
>.|.|TRBJ2-7|TRBV21-1
TGTGCCAGCAGCAAAGGGCCAAAAATCACCTACGAGCAGTACTTC
CASSKGPKITYEQYF
>.|TRBD2|TRBJ2-3|TRBV3-1
TGTGCCAGCAGCCAAGTTAGCGGGGGGGCGGATACGCAGTATTTT
CASSQVSGGADTQYF
>few|TRBD1|TRBJ1-1|TRBV5-8
TGTGCCAGCAGCCTACAGGGGGTTGCTGAAGCTTTCTTT
CASSLQGVAEAFF
>.|TRBD1|TRBJ1-5|TRBV7-8
TGTGCCAGCAGCTTAGCGGCGGACAGGGGGGTGGGCAATCAGCCCCAGCATTTT
CASSLAADRGVGNQPQHF
>few|.|TRBJ1-2|TRBV19
TGTGCCAGTAGTTGGGGGAGCTTAACCGCCGGCTACACCTTC
CASSWGSLTAGYTF
>.|TRBD1|TRBJ1-5|TRBV20-1
TGCAGTGCAAGACGACAGGGCGAACAGCCCCAGCATTTT
CSARRQGEQPQHF
>.|.|TRBJ2-5|TRBV12-3/TRBV12-4
TGTGCCAGCAGTTTCAGGCTCCGAGGCCTGGAAAGGGGAGAGACCCAGTACTTC
CASSFRLRGLERGETQYF
>few|TRBD1|TRBJ2-3|TRBV12-3/TRBV12-4
TGTGCCAGCAGTTTCCCTCAGACAGGGGCGCCCGATACGCAGTATTTT
CASSFPQTGAPDTQYF
>.|.|TRBJ2-7|TRBV21-1
TGTGCCAGCAGCAAAGGAGGGACCGACTCCTACGAGCAGTACTTC
CASSKGGTDSYEQYF
>few|.|TRBJ1-1|TRBV7-9
TGTGCCAGCAGCTTAGCAGGGACGTACAGTATGAACACTGAAGCTTTCTTT
CASSLAGTYSMNTEAFF
>once|.|TRBJ1-2|TRBV19
TGTGCCAGTAGTTGGATGGGGGACCGCGGCTACACCTTC
CASSWMGDRGYTF
>few|TRBD1|TRBJ2-7|TRBV6-2/TRBV6-3
TGTGCCAGCAGTAGTACCGGGACAGCAGCCTACGAGCAGTACTTC
CASSSTGTAAYEQYF
>.|.|TRBJ1-2|TRBV7-9
TGTGCCAGCAGCCTGGACACTTCTAGGCATGGCTACACCTTC
CASSLDTSRHGYTF
>few|TRBD1|TRBJ2-3|TRBV12-3/TRBV12-4
TGTGCCAGCAGTTCGTTACAGGGGACGACGCAGTATTTT
CASSSLQGTTQYF
>few|.|TRBJ2-5|TRBV7-9
TGTGCCAGCAGCTCGTACCGGGACTTTGAACTGTTGGAGCAGTACTTC
CASSSYRDFELLEQYF
>few|.|TRBJ2-5|TRBV12-3/TRBV12-4
TGTGCCAGCAGCACCGTGGGCTCCCAAGAGACCCAGTACTTC
CASSTVGSQETQYF
>.|.|TRBJ1-5|TRBV29-1
TGCAGCGTTAGGGACGGCCATCAGCCCCAGCATTTT
CSVRDGHQPQHF
>.|.|TRBJ1-2|TRBV30
TGTGCCTGGAGTACAGTTAACTATGGCTACACCTTC
CAWSTVNYGYTF
>few|TRBD2|TRBJ2-1|TRBV2
TGTGCCAGCTGCCCCACTAGCGGGATATACAATGAGCAGTTCTTC
CASCPTSGIYNEQFF
>few|.|TRBJ2-4|TRBV7-2
TGTGCCAGCAGCTCTCTCGGGCTGGGCATTCAGTACTTC
CASSSLGLGIQYF
>.|TRBD1|TRBJ2-7|TRBV2
TGTGCCAGCAGTGCGGGACAGGGTGTCGAGCAGTACTTC
CASSAGQGVEQYF
>.|.|TRBJ2-7|TRBV12-3/TRBV12-4
TGTGCCAGCAGCTCCGTTGTCGGGACCCTTCAGTACTTC
CASSSVVGTLQYF
>many|TRBD2|TRBJ2-1|TRBV5-4
TGTGCCAGCAGCCCGACTAGCGGGTTCCCCAATGAGCAGTTCTTC
CASSPTSGFPNEQFF
>few|TRBD2|TRBJ2-3|TRBV20-1
TGCAGTGCTAGAGAGGCTAGCGGGAGATGGCATACGCAGTATTTT
CSAREASGRWHTQYF
>.|TRBD1|TRBJ2-7|TRBV24-1
TGTGCCACCAGTGATACCCGGGACAGCGGCACCGAGCAGTACTTC
CATSDTRDSGTEQYF
>.|.|TRBJ2-5|TRBV4-1
TGCGCCAGCAGCCAGTCAGATCAAGAGACCCAGTACTTC
CASSQSDQETQYF
>.|TRBD1|TRBJ1-6|TRBV4-3
TGCGCCAGCAGCCAAAGAGACAGGGACCTTTATAATTCACCCCTCCACTTT
CASSQRDRDLYNSPLHF
>.|.|TRBJ2-2|TRBV6-1
TGTGCCTACCAGGGGTCGAACACCGGGGAGCTGTTTTTT
CAYQGSNTGELFF